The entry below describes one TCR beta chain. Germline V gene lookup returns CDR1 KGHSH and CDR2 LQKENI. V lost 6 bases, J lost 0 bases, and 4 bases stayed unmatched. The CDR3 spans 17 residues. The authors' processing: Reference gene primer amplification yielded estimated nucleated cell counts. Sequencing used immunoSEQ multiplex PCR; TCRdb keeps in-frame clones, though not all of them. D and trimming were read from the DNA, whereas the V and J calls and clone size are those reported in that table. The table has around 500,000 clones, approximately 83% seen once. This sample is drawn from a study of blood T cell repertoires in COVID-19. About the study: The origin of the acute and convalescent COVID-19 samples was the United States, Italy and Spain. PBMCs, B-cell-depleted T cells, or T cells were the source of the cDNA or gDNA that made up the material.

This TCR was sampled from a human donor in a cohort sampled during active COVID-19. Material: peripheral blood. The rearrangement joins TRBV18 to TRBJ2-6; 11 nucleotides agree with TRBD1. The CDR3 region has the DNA TGTGCCAGCTCCCGGACAGGGGGCCGCTCTGGGGCCAACGTCCTGACTTTC. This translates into CASSRTGGRSGANVLTF.